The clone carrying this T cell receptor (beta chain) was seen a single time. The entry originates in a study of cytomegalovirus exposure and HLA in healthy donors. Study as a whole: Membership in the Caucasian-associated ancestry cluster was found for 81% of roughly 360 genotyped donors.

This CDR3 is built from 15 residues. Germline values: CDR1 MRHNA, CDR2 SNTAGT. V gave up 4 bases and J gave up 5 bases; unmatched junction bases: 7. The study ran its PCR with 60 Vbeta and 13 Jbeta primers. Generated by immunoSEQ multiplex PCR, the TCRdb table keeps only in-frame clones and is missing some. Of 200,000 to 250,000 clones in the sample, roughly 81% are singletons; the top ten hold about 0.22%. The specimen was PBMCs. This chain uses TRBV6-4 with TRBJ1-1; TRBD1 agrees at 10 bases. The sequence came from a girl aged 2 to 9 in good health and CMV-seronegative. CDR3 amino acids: CASSASTGGLTEAFF. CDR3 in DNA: TGTGCCAGCAGTGCTTCGACAGGGGGCTTGACTGAAGCTTTCTTT.